This TCR beta chain emerged from a study of CD8+CD57+ T cells in acquired aplastic anemia (dated by TCRdb to 2017 to 2018). Regarding the complete study: DNA extracted from sorted CD4+ and CD8+ cells had a mean of approximately 3.3 ug, with a range of about 0.2 to 30 ug. Healthy donor samples averaged approximately 10 million reads for CD4+ and about 11 million for CD8+ cells.

Genomic DNA served as template for TCR beta VDJ combination and CDR3 sequence profiling. An Illumina HiSeq 2000 was the platform used for TCR repertoire sequencing. The authors' pipeline ran thus. Repertoires were assessed using TRBV/TRBJ rearrangement plots, CDR3 size and DJ length profiles, and Simpson's diversity index. Whichever DNA sequence was most abundant in the deep sequencing data was defined as the immunodominant clone. CDR3 amino acid sequences were screened for sharing across subjects and compared with published repertoires and the VDJdb database. Clones were called with MiXCR by TCRdb after fastp trimmed the public reads at Q25, and only in-frame beta chains were retained. A single entry per CDR3 protein holds the most common genes and DNA from its merged rows. The V and J calls shown here were made by TCRdb, not taken from the authors' results. Present in this sample are a few hundred thousand distinct CDR3 sequences, 65% to 80% of which were seen just once. 3.5% to 4.5% of the sample lies in the top ten.

Results the study describes overall, beyond this receptor: CD8+ Simpson's diversity did not differ significantly between patients and healthy controls (P=0.060). Although twenty-nine CD8+ CDR3 sequences were shared by patients and controls, these sequences appeared highly expressed in patients and within the immunodominant clones of patients.

The V end loses 5 bases and the J end loses 5 bases, and a stretch of 10 bases separates them. Sequences SGHTA (CDR1) and FQGNSA (CDR2) are obtained from the germline V gene. The CDR3 sequence holds 13 residues, the cysteine and phenylalanine included. The DNA shown is the 39-base CDR3, in frame from base 1. In this study, sorted CD4+ and CD8+ T cells from the blood of healthy subjects and of severe aplastic anemia patients had their TCR repertoires deep-sequenced. Ficoll-Paque density gradient centrifugation was used to isolate peripheral blood mononuclear cells. CD4+ and CD8+ T cells were sorted by FACS or magnetic beads before DNA extraction. This clonotype was found many times. Which antigen it targets is not known. One base away there is no much larger clone; base qualities are not given.

Sequenced input: sorted CD4+, CD8+, or CD8+CD57+ T cells (not recorded which) from PBMCs. The chain is made from TRBV7-2 and TRBJ2-1; a weak D assignment points to TRBD1 (5 bases agree). This clonotype was sampled from a human donor in good health, serving as a control. The sequenced DNA: TGTGCCAGCAGCCCCGACAGACACAATGAGCAGTTCTTC. Its protein is CASSPDRHNEQFF.